The 8 T cell receptor beta chains listed next were all sequenced from one sample in a study of memory CD4+ T cells and cytomegalovirus serostatus. Single viable CD3+CD4+CD8-CD45RO+ cells were sorted as the memory CD4+ T cells. Only in-frame clones appear in the TCRdb table, and some are missing; sequencing was by immunoSEQ multiplex PCR. The sample includes 80,000 or so clones, around four fifths of them seen just once. Material for sequencing was memory CD4+ T cells from blood. The receptors originated from an adult in good health and CMV-seropositive.

The V call is TRBV18, the J call TRBJ2-7; 9 nucleotides align to TRBD1. Germline values: CDR1 KGHSH, CDR2 LQKENI. V was pared by 2 bases and J by 7 bases, with 9 bases of the junction left unmatched. This CDR3 contains 15 residues. The CDR3 region has the DNA TGTGCCAGCTCACCATCCAACCGGGACAGGGTTGAGCAGTACTTC. This encodes CASSPSNRDRVEQYF.

V usage is TRBV11-2 and J usage is TRBJ2-1; 12 positions agree with TRBD2. J gave up 5 bases and V 0 bases, and 8 bases lay outside the gene matches. The CDR3 consists of 18 residues. Germline CDR1 SGHAT, CDR2 FQNNGV. CDR3 sequence (DNA): TGTGCCAGCAGCTTAGATCATGGGACTAGCGGGTACGACAATGAGCAGTTCTTC. This translates into CASSLDHGTSGYDNEQFF.

The chain is built from TRBV5-1 and TRBJ1-2, with 7 positions matching TRBD1. The CDR3 is 12 amino acids. V was pared by 4 bases and J by 9 bases, with 6 bases of the junction left unmatched. Germline CDR1 reads SGHRS; CDR2 reads YFSETQ. The CDR3 loop reads CASSPGTASYTF. In DNA, the CDR3 is TGCGCCAGCAGCCCTGGGACAGCAAGCTACACCTTC.

The chain couples TRBV6-6 to TRBJ2-5; D ambiguous. Trimming took 5 bases from V and 4 from J, leaving 8 bases between them. CDR3 length equals 12 residues. The germline gives CDR1 MNHNY, CDR2 SVGAGI (reference sequence). CDR3 region: CASSPLGETQYF. CDR3 nucleotides: TGTGCCAGCAGTCCTCTAGGAGAGACCCAGTACTTC.

This chain uses TRBV29-1 with TRBJ1-2; TRBD1 matches 9 bases. The V and J ends lost 6 bases and 8 bases, in that order; junction bases with no gene match: 13. CDR1 and CDR2 (germline): SQVTM, ANQGSEA. The CDR3 extends over 14 amino acids. In DNA form, the CDR3 reads TGCAGCGTGGGGGCGGGACAGGGTTTCGGGGGCTACACCTTC. This codes for CSVGAGQGFGGYTF.

This chain connects TRBV5-1 to TRBJ2-3, with D uncertain. Germline-derived CDR1 and CDR2 are SGHRS and YFSETQ. The length of the CDR3 is 11 residues. V was shortened by 5 bases and J by 6 bases, with 7 bases between the two germline ends. CDR3 amino acids: CASSNEDTQYF. In DNA form, the CDR3 reads TGCGCCAGCAGTAACGAGGATACGCAGTATTTT.

J is TRBJ2-5 and V is TRBV10-2; D uncertain. Germline CDR1 WSHSY, CDR2 SAAADI. This CDR3 spans 14 amino acids. The ends were cut back, 7 bases at V and 1 base at J, with 13 bases in the middle. CDR3 region: CASKERISQETQYF. Written as DNA, the CDR3 is TGCGCCAGCAAAGAACGGATTAGCCAAGAGACCCAGTACTTC.

V gene TRBV10-2 combines with J gene TRBJ2-7; possibly TRBD1 for D (6 bases). CDR1 is WSHSY, CDR2 SAAADI, per germline. The ends were cut back, 5 bases at V and 0 bases at J, with 11 bases in the middle. This CDR3 spans 14 amino acids. The CDR3 DNA sequence: TGCGCCAGCAGTCCCGACAGGAGCTCCTACGAGCAGTACGTC. Protein: CASSPDRSSYEQYV.